The 18 T cell receptor beta chains below were found in one sample sequenced in a study of early T cells in non-severe SARS-CoV-2 infection. Each CDR3 protein gets one entry after TCRdb re-called the 5' RACE reads with MiXCR. Among roughly 50,000 distinct CDR3 sequences listed, 7% to 9% were seen once. Sequencing was performed on whole blood. The receptors shown here come from an adult who was a healthcare worker with PCR-confirmed SARS-CoV-2 infection or an uninfected control (not recorded which).

This clonotype was recorded at least ten times. The V call is TRBV12-3 or TRBV12-4, the J call TRBJ2-7, with 12 bases matching TRBD2. The V gene end was trimmed by 5 bases and the J gene end by 5 bases; junction bases not matched to a gene: 4. The CDR3 is 14 amino acids. CDR3 coding DNA: TGTGCCAGCAGTCGACTAGCGGGAGCCCACGAGCAGTACTTC. Translation: CASSRLAGAHEQYF.

This clonotype came up many times. This chain uses TRBV6-5 with TRBJ2-7; possible D gene TRBD1, 6 bases. The CDR3 has 14 residues. CDR1 is MNHEY and CDR2 is SVGAGI in the germline V gene. V was shortened by 5 bases and J by 0 bases, with 11 bases between the two germline ends. The chain's CDR3 is CASSPDRFSYEQYF. CDR3 DNA sequence: TGTGCCAGCAGTCCCGACAGGTTCTCCTACGAGCAGTACTTC.

Regarding this clonotype: A much more abundant neighbour one base away suggests this may be a read error. The chain is built from TRBV5-4 and TRBJ2-5; no definite D call. The CDR3 is 11 amino acids. V was pared by 5 bases and J by 2 bases, with 4 bases between. The V gene's germline CDR1 is SGHNT and CDR2 YYREEE (reference sequence). The CDR3 DNA reads TGTGCCAGCAGTCATCAAGAGACCCAGTACTTC. Its protein product is CASSHQETQYF.

This clonotype came up a few times. V and J are TRBV29-1 and TRBJ1-1; no reliable D call. V lost 3 bases to trimming and J lost 1 base, with 6 bases between them. The CDR3 contains 12 residues. Germline CDR1 is SQVTM and CDR2 is ANQGSEA. In DNA, the CDR3 is TGCAGCGTTGACCGGGGGAACACTGAAGCTTTCTTT. Protein product: CSVDRGNTEAFF.

This clonotype was detected many times. This chain links TRBV20-1 with TRBJ1-5; maybe TRBD1 (6 bases). V lost 2 bases and J 2 bases, leaving 10 bases between the germline ends. Germline CDR1 DFQATT, CDR2 SNEGSKA (reference sequence). This CDR3 spans 14 amino acids. The CDR3 loop reads CSARQGMGNQPQHF. The CDR3 bases are TGCAGTGCTAGACAGGGGATGGGCAATCAGCCCCAGCATTTT.

This clonotype was seen many times. This chain connects TRBV14 to TRBJ2-3; D is unresolved. This CDR3 comprises 16 residues. The germline V and J ends were trimmed by 4 bases and 0 bases, with 14 bases remaining between them. Germline values: CDR1 SGHDN, CDR2 FVKESK. The CDR3 region has the DNA TGTGCCAGCAGCCGGATCATTCATCCTAGCACAGATACGCAGTATTTT. Translation gives CASSRIIHPSTDTQYF.

This clonotype was counted between two and nine times. The rearrangement joins TRBV7-9 to TRBJ2-6; D gene unclear. The CDR3 consists of 15 residues. Trimming stripped 4 bases from V and 0 bases from J, with 7 bases between. The V gene's germline CDR1 is SEHNR and CDR2 FQNEAQ (reference sequence). The CDR3 here is CASSYDSSGANVLTF. Written as DNA, the CDR3 is TGTGCCAGCAGCTACGATAGCTCTGGGGCCAACGTCCTGACTTTC.

The rearrangement joins TRBV9 to TRBJ1-3; D gene ambiguous. The CDR3 is 13 amino acids. CDR1 and CDR2 (germline): SGDLS, YYNGEE. Trimming stripped 5 bases from V and 0 bases from J, with 6 bases between. In DNA, the CDR3 is TGTGCCAGCAGGCCTCTCTCTGGAAACACCATATATTTT. Translated, it gives CASRPLSGNTIYF.

This rearrangement joins TRBV20-1 to TRBJ2-1, with 11 nucleotides matching TRBD2. Germline lookup yields CDR1 DFQATT and CDR2 SNEGSKA (reference sequence). There are 15 residues in the CDR3. The V gene end was trimmed by 4 bases and the J gene end by 8 bases; junction bases not matched to a gene: 10. The CDR3 loop is CSAKRIAGGPHEQFF. In DNA form, the CDR3 reads TGCAGTGCTAAACGCATAGCGGGAGGGCCCCATGAGCAGTTCTTC.

By share, this clonotype counts as medium-sized. The chain has TRBV6-4 and TRBJ2-3, with D uncertain. The germline CDR1 and CDR2 sequences are MRHNA and SNTAGT. The V end was cut by 2 bases, the J end by 2 bases, with 5 bases between. CDR3 length: 13 residues. The CDR3 DNA follows: TGTGCCAGCAGTGACGCCAACACAGATACGCAGTATTTT. Encoded protein: CASSDANTDTQYF.

The CDR3 DNA sequence: TGCAGTGCTGACAACAGGGAGAAGAGCACAGATACGCAGTATTTT. Its protein product is CSADNREKSTDTQYF. The rearrangement uses TRBV20-1 and TRBJ2-3, with D perhaps matching TRBD1 (6 bases). CDR3 length equals 15 residues. The germline V gene has CDR1 DFQATT and CDR2 SNEGSKA (reference sequence). Trimming took 5 bases from V and 0 from J, leaving 15 bases between them.

The chain carries TRBV15 and TRBJ2-3, with 11 bases matching TRBD2. The length of the CDR3 is 17 residues. Germline V lookup: CDR1 LNHNV, CDR2 YYDKDF (reference sequence). V shed 0 bases, J shed 3 bases, and the junction held 5 bases outside the gene matches. The CDR3 DNA sequence: TGTGCCACCAGCAGAGATGGGCTAGCGGGAGGAACAGATACGCAGTATTTT. Protein: CATSRDGLAGGTDTQYF.

This chain connects TRBV29-1 to TRBJ2-6; D is unclear. Trimming left V 4 bases short and J 4 bases short, with 5 bases between. CDR1 and CDR2 from the germline V gene are SQVTM and ANQGSEA. The CDR3 runs 12 residues. The CDR3 protein is CSVAGGANVLTF. The CDR3, as DNA: TGCAGCGTTGCTGGAGGGGCCAACGTCCTGACTTTC.

The sample holds a few counts of this clonotype. The genes are TRBV4-1 and TRBJ2-3; TRBD2 aligns across 10 bases. CDR1 and CDR2 from the germline V gene are MGHRA and YSYEKL. Trimming removed 4 bases from V and 2 bases from J; junction bases left unmatched: 3. The CDR3 is 15 amino acids. The CDR3 here is CASSRTSGATDTQYF. The CDR3, as DNA: TGCGCCAGCAGCCGGACTAGCGGTGCCACAGATACGCAGTATTTT.

This clonotype occurred a few times. This chain uses TRBV29-1 with TRBJ2-3; unclear D gene. V lost 3 bases to trimming and J lost 0 bases, with 7 bases between them. The CDR3 has 13 amino acids. CDR1 SQVTM and CDR2 ANQGSEA come from the germline V gene. The CDR3 DNA follows: TGCAGCGTTGAGGAGCAAAGCACAGATACGCAGTATTTT. Its translation: CSVEEQSTDTQYF.

This clonotype was counted ten times or more. The V and J genes are TRBV18 and TRBJ1-2; a possible D gene is TRBD1 (5 bases). The ends were cut back, 6 bases at V and 5 bases at J, with 16 bases in the middle. The CDR3 runs to 14 residues. Germline V gives CDR1 KGHSH, CDR2 LQKENI. The CDR3 sequence: CASSQGPAQYGYTF. In DNA form, the CDR3 reads TGTGCCAGCTCCCAGGGACCTGCCCAATATGGCTACACCTTC.

The table lists this clonotype with many counts. At one end, the junction sequence differs from germline, possibly due to a read error. This chain uses TRBV7-3 with TRBJ2-3; D might be TRBD1 (5 bases). Germline values: CDR1 SGHTA, CDR2 FQGTGA. The CDR3 has 16 amino acids. The CDR3 sequence is CASSLTPGPPTDTQYF. DNA of the CDR3: TGTGCCAGCAGCCTAACCCCAGGGCCACCCACAGATACGCAGTATTTT.

This clonotype is labeled as medium-sized. The chain couples TRBV7-9 to TRBJ1-4; 10 bases match TRBD1. After removal of 2 bases from V and 3 bases from J, the junction contained 6 bases not matched to a gene. CDR3 length: 17 amino acids. Germline values: CDR1 SEHNR, CDR2 FQNEAQ (reference sequence). In DNA, the CDR3 is TGTGCCAGCAGCTTACGGGACAGGGGAAGGTCTAATGAAAAACTGTTTTTT. Encoded protein: CASSLRDRGRSNEKLFF.